This T cell receptor (beta chain) was documented in a study of blood T cell repertoires in COVID-19 (dated by TCRdb to the early 2020s). For context, the study as a whole: Samples covering the acute and convalescent phases of COVID-19 were provided by collaborators in the United States, Italy and Spain. The material from the prospective study consisted of cDNA or gDNA derived from T cells, B-cell-depleted T cells, or PBMCs. The dataset comprised deeply sampled blood TCRbeta repertoires from subjects exposed to, actively infected with, or recovered from COVID-19. The repertoires were made available in a free public database intended to serve as a resource for research on the immune response to SARS-CoV-2. Samples were obtained from the ongoing ImmuneRACE study (first 160 participants) and from about 1,300 subjects provided by 6 global collaborators. The sample metadata nearly always contained a de-identified subject ID, COVID-19 status, age in years and sex. Where available, HLA class I and class II types were taken from metadata supplied by the sample provider and were not determined by assay-based typing.

Whole blood was collected in K2EDTA tubes by collaborating institutions according to the institutions' own protocols. Collaborator samples were shipped for TCRbeta analysis as frozen whole blood, isolated PBMCs, or DNA extracted from either sample type. Here is what the overall study found, with its caveats: The amount of clinical and demographic metadata varied by source and participant and was provided uncurated.

The germline V gene yields SGHAT for CDR1 and FQNNGV for CDR2. The CDR3 covers 16 residues, taking in both the cysteine and the phenylalanine. The retained sequence is limited to the CDR3, 48 bases, with the frame set at the first base. V is shortened by 1 base, J by 2 bases, and the region joining them spans 12 bases. TCRbeta CDR3 regions were amplified from genomic DNA using the immunoSEQ Assay, a bias-controlled multiplex PCR. The paper's data handling went like this. Nucleated cell counts per sample were estimated from amplification of reference gene primers within the assay. Sequence reads were collapsed and filtered to measure the absolute abundance of every unique TCRbeta CDR3 rearrangement. For each sample, productive Simpson clonality was calculated as the square root of Simpson's diversity index over productive rearrangements. In TCRdb, the immuneACCESS table is reduced to in-frame sequences with V and J assigned. These tables do not hold every clone; where another copy was compared, an unresolved V gene accounts for under half, and the others remain unexplained. V and J calls and clone size are given by that table; D and trimming were obtained from the DNA. This sample has 200,000 to 250,000 clones in its table, and around three quarters of those were observed once. The ten largest clones represent approximately 6.6% of the sample.

Note on this clone: There is no known antigen for this receptor. No much larger clone is present one base from it, and per-base qualities are unavailable.

The source of this sequence is a woman in her sixties or seventies with acute or convalescent COVID-19. The rearrangement combines TRBV11-2 with TRBJ1-5, with a tentative D gene TRBD1 over 5 matching bases. What was sequenced was peripheral blood. The base sequence is TGTGCCAGCAGCTTAGGACAGCCAAGTGGCAATCAGCCCCAGCATTTT. The resulting protein is CASSLGQPSGNQPQHF.